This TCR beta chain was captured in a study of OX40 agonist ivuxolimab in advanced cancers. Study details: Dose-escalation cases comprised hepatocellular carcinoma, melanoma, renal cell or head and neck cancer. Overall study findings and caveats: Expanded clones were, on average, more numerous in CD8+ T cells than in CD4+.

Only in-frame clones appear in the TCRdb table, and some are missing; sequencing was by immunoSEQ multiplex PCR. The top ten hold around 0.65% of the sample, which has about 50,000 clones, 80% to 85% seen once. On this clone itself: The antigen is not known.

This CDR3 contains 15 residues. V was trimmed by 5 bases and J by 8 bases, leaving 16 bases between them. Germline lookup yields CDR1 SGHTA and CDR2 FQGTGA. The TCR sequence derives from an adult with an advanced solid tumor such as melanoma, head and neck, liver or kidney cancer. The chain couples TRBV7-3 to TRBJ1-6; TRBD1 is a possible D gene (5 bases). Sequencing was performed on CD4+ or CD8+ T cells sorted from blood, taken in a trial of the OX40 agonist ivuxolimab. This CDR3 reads CASSLLGTSDSPLHF. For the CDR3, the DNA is TGTGCCAGCAGCCTGCTCGGGACCTCGGATTCACCCCTCCACTTT.